One and the same sample provided the 28 T cell receptor beta chains below, sequenced in a study of T cell responses to AZD1222 COVID-19 vaccine. Sequenced by immunoSEQ multiplex PCR; TCRdb stores in-frame clones only, minus some. The profile covers some 150,000 clones, with less than 90% appearing a single time and approximately 1.6% taken by the ten largest. The material was peripheral blood, obtained on day 0 of AZD1222 vaccination. The receptors come from an adult in good health.

The chain is built from TRBV2 and TRBJ2-3, with TRBD2 identical over 12 bases. Germline V lookup: CDR1 SNHLY, CDR2 FYNNEI. Losses at the gene ends were 6 bases for V and 4 bases for J; bases not matched to a gene: 11. The CDR3 sequence is 17 residues long. As DNA, the CDR3 is TGTGCCAGCAGGCTAGCGGGGGGGCCTGGGGGAGCAGATACGCAGTATTTT. Its translation: CASRLAGGPGGADTQYF. The whole variable domain, filled in from reference TRBV2 and TRBJ2-3, reads EPEVTQTPSHQVTQMGQEVILRCVPISNHLYFYWYRQILGQKVEFLVSFYNNEISEKSEIFDDQFSVERPDGSNFTLKIRSTKLEDSAMYFCASRLAGGPGGADTQYFGPGTRLTVL.

This clone was counted between two and nine times. The V and J genes are TRBV6-5 and TRBJ2-1; D call uncertain. The CDR3 loop spans 11 amino acids. CDR1 and CDR2 from the germline V gene are MNHEY and SVGAGI. Trimming took 6 bases from V and 6 from J, leaving 6 bases between them. CDR3 nucleotide sequence: TGTGCCAGCAGATCCCCCAATGAGCAGTTCTTC. It codes for CASRSPNEQFF.

The gene calls are TRBV13 and TRBJ1-6; tentative D call: TRBD1 (5 bases). V was pared by 2 bases and J by 3 bases, with 14 bases between. Germline loops: CDR1 PRHDT, CDR2 FYEKMQ (reference sequence). The CDR3 length is 17 residues. The CDR3 region has the DNA TGTGCCAGCAGCTTAATGGCCCCGGGGGGCTATAATTCACCCCTCCACTTT. Translated: CASSLMAPGGYNSPLHF. The whole variable domain, remainder taken from reference TRBV13 and TRBJ1-6, is AAGVIQSPRHLIKEKRETATLKCYPIPRHDTVYWYQQGPGQDPQFLISFYEKMQSDKGSIPDRFSAQQFSDYHSELNMSSLELGDSALYFCASSLMAPGGYNSPLHFGNGTRLTVT.

The V gene is TRBV7-2, the J gene TRBJ2-2, with no clear D. The CDR3 has 12 residues. V was shortened by 5 bases and J by 8 bases, with 9 bases between the two germline ends. Germline assignment: CDR1 SGHTA and CDR2 FQGNSA. CDR3 bases: TGTGCCAGCAGCCCGTACGTGGGGGAGCTGTTTTTT. Amino acids: CASSPYVGELFF.

This chain uses TRBV18 with TRBJ1-4; tentatively, D is TRBD1 (5 bases). This CDR3 has 13 residues. Germline V gene lookup returns CDR1 KGHSH and CDR2 LQKENI. Trimming took off 4 bases at V and 4 bases at J, with 7 bases between the two ends. The CDR3 loop reads CASSRGDNEKLFF. CDR3 in DNA: TGTGCCAGCTCACGGGGGGATAATGAAAAACTGTTTTTT.

The chain has TRBV5-1 and TRBJ1-5, with D perhaps matching TRBD1 (5 bases). Trimming cost V 0 bases and J 3 bases, with 13 bases left between them. The CDR3 contains 16 residues. The germline V gene has CDR1 SGHRS and CDR2 YFSETQ. In DNA, the CDR3 is TGCGCCAGCAGCTTGGGGGAGGGGTCCTTCAATCAGCCCCAGCATTTT. It is translated as CASSLGEGSFNQPQHF.

J is TRBJ1-3 and V is TRBV10-2; no firm D call. V was trimmed by 7 bases and J by 0 bases, leaving 10 bases between them. The CDR3 is made up of 14 amino acids. Germline values: CDR1 WSHSY, CDR2 SAAADI. The CDR3 DNA reads as TGCGCCAGCACCCTTGGGATCTCTGGAAACACCATATATTTT. Translation: CASTLGISGNTIYF.

J is TRBJ1-4 and V is TRBV4-1; no reliable D call. V was pared by 0 bases and J by 9 bases, with 2 bases between. Germline values: CDR1 MGHRA, CDR2 YSYEKL. The CDR3 is made up of 11 amino acids. CDR3 in DNA: TGCGCCAGCAGCCAAGAGAAAAAACTGTTTTTT. Amino acid sequence: CASSQEKKLFF.

The sample holds one count of this clone. This chain links TRBV6-6 with TRBJ2-3; 8 bases are shared with TRBD1. Germline V gene data show CDR1 as MNHNY and CDR2 as SVGAGI (reference sequence). The junction had 10 bases not matched to a gene; V was cut back by 4 bases and J by 7 bases. The CDR3 spans 15 residues. The CDR3 loop reads CASSFSGTGHYTQYF. The CDR3 DNA sequence: TGTGCCAGCAGTTTTTCTGGGACAGGCCACTATACGCAGTATTTT.

V and J are TRBV24-1 and TRBJ2-1, with D maybe TRBD2 (6 bases). The CDR3 loop spans 16 amino acids. Trimming pared 1 base from V and 7 bases from J, leaving 16 bases between. Germline CDR1 reads KGHDR; CDR2 reads SFDVKD. CDR3 protein: CATSDFGRGFRNEQFF. The CDR3 DNA reads as TGTGCCACCAGTGATTTTGGCCGGGGGTTTAGGAATGAGCAGTTCTTC.

The gene calls are TRBV3-1 (or the pseudogene TRBV3-2) and TRBJ2-1; D possibly corresponds to TRBD1 (6 bases). V was trimmed by 2 bases and J by 7 bases, leaving 24 bases between them. Per the germline V gene, CDR1 is LGHDT and CDR2 is YNNKEL (reference sequence). The CDR3 is 18 residues long. In nucleotides, the CDR3 is TGTGCCAGCAGCCAAAAAGGGGGTTCAGGGTCCCGAGGGAATGAGCAGTTCTTC. This translates into CASSQKGGSGSRGNEQFF.

The rearrangement links TRBV10-3 to TRBJ1-2; 10 bases agree with TRBD1. V gave up 0 bases and J gave up 7 bases; unmatched junction bases: 11. The CDR3 runs 17 residues. Germline V gene data show CDR1 as ENHRY and CDR2 as SYGVKD. CDR3 protein: CAISESPRQGALGGYTF. The CDR3 DNA reads TGTGCCATCAGTGAGTCCCCCAGACAGGGGGCTTTGGGTGGCTACACCTTC.

The chain uses TRBV5-4 and TRBJ2-1; tentative D call: TRBD1 (5 bases). V lost 0 bases to trimming and J lost 5 bases, with 9 bases between them. Germline values: CDR1 SGHNT, CDR2 YYREEE (reference sequence). The CDR3 runs to 14 residues. The CDR3 DNA follows: TGTGCCAGCAGCTTGGCCAGGGCGGACAATGAGCAGTTCTTC. It translates to CASSLARADNEQFF.

This chain joins TRBV27 and TRBJ1-2; possible D gene TRBD1, 6 bases. With 5 bases removed from V and 6 bases from J, the gap between germline ends came to 16 bases. This CDR3 has 14 amino acids. The V gene's germline CDR1 is MNHEY and CDR2 SMNVEV (reference sequence). The CDR3 nucleotides read TGTGCCAGCAGTCCCCGGAACAGGGCTAATGGCTACACCTTC. It translates to CASSPRNRANGYTF.

This chain joins TRBV3-1 (or the pseudogene TRBV3-2) and TRBJ2-2; D gene uncertain. The germline gives CDR1 LGHDT, CDR2 YNNKEL (reference sequence). The CDR3 totals 14 residues. V lost 0 bases, J lost 4 bases, and 6 bases lay in between. CDR3 DNA: TGTGCCAGCAGCCAAGAGGCGGCCACCGGGGAGCTGTTTTTT. It translates to CASSQEAATGELFF.

The chain couples TRBV23-1 to TRBJ2-5, with D perhaps matching TRBD1 or TRBD2 (5 bases each). TRBV23-1 is an ORF; its function is uncertain. Deletions cut 2 bases from V and 3 bases from J, with 16 bases between. This CDR3 comprises 16 residues. The CDR3 region is CASSQRSGTVKETQYF. The CDR3 nucleotides read TGCGCCAGCAGTCAAAGATCCGGGACGGTAAAAGAGACCCAGTACTTC.

The chain couples TRBV18 to TRBJ2-2; unclear D gene. This CDR3 region has 16 residues. Germline-derived CDR1 and CDR2 are KGHSH and LQKENI. With 1 base removed from V and 7 bases from J, the gap between germline ends came to 16 bases. The CDR3, as DNA: TGTGCCAGCTCACCACTAATTGTCGAGACCCACGGGGAGCTGTTTTTT. Translated, it gives CASSPLIVETHGELFF.

The rearrangement joins TRBV20-1 to TRBJ1-5; weak D call: TRBD1 (5 bases). Between the trimmed V and J ends, which lost 3 bases and 6 bases, there was a span of 12 bases. CDR3 length equals 13 residues. In germline, CDR1 is DFQATT, CDR2 SNEGSKA (reference sequence). In DNA form, the CDR3 reads TGCAGTGCTAGTGCAGGGTCTGGTCAGCCCCAGCATTTT. This gives the protein CSASAGSGQPQHF.

The chain couples TRBV11-1 to TRBJ1-2, with a weak D call TRBD1 (6 bases). CDR3 size: 13 residues. Trimming took off 6 bases at V and 8 bases at J, with 16 bases between the two ends. The germline gives CDR1 SGHAT, CDR2 FQDESV (reference sequence). For the CDR3, the DNA is TGTGCCAGCAGAGCGACAGGAGTGGAAGGCTACACCTTC. This gives the protein CASRATGVEGYTF.

This sequence joins TRBV5-8 and TRBJ2-1, with D maybe TRBD2 (7 bases). The V end was cut by 7 bases, the J end by 2 bases, with 16 bases between. This CDR3 has 15 amino acids. Germline CDR1 is SGHTS and CDR2 is YDEGEE. Written as DNA, the CDR3 is TGTGCCAGCCTCTTCGAGGGGGGGGCCTACAATGAGCAGTTCTTC. This encodes CASLFEGGAYNEQFF. Combining the CDR3 with reference TRBV5-8 and TRBJ2-1 gives the whole variable domain EAGVTQSPTHLIKTRGQQATLRCSPISGHTSVYWYQQALGLGLQFLLWYDEGEERNRGNFPPRFSGRQFPNYSSELNVNALELEDSALYLCASLFEGGAYNEQFFGPGTRLTVL.

The chain links TRBV3-1 (or the pseudogene TRBV3-2) to TRBJ2-5; the D gene is possibly TRBD1 (5 bases). Germline values: CDR1 LGHDT, CDR2 YNNKEL (reference sequence). V shed 4 bases and J shed 4 bases, with 13 bases lying between them. There are 14 residues in the CDR3. The CDR3, as DNA: TGTGCCAGCAGCCTCACACAGGAGCCAGAGACCCAGTACTTC. This sequence encodes CASSLTQEPETQYF.

CDR3 sequence reads: CASSPWGRGSDNEQFF. The DNA of the CDR3 is TGTGCCAGCAGCCCATGGGGCAGGGGAAGCGACAATGAGCAGTTCTTC. This chain joins TRBV14 and TRBJ2-1, with D perhaps TRBD1 (6 bases). V gave up 4 bases and J gave up 5 bases, with 18 bases separating them. CDR1 is SGHDN and CDR2 is FVKESK in the germline V gene. The CDR3 totals 16 residues. The full variable domain, with the rest looked up from reference TRBV14 and TRBJ2-1, is EAGVTQFPSHSVIEKGQTVTLRCDPISGHDNLYWYRRVMGKEIKFLLHFVKESKQDESGMPNNRFLAERTGGTYSTLKVQPAELEDSGVYFCASSPWGRGSDNEQFFGPGTRLTVL.

J is TRBJ2-5 and V is TRBV7-2, with TRBD1 identical over 7 bases. Germline loops: CDR1 SGHTA, CDR2 FQGNSA. J lost 7 bases, V lost 0 bases, and 14 bases had no gene match. This CDR3 region has 17 residues. The CDR3 protein is CASSLAPDRFKPGTQYF. In nucleotides, the CDR3 is TGTGCCAGCAGCTTAGCCCCGGACAGGTTCAAACCTGGGACCCAGTACTTC.

This rearrangement joins TRBV6-5 to TRBJ1-1; no clear D gene. Germline-derived CDR1 and CDR2 are MNHEY and SVGAGI. The V end lost 0 bases, the J end lost 8 bases, and 13 bases lay between the germline ends. The CDR3 loop spans 14 amino acids. CDR3 region: CASSYSNGALEAFF. The DNA of the CDR3 is TGTGCCAGCAGTTACTCGAATGGAGCCTTAGAAGCTTTCTTT.

This clone occurred a few times. The gene calls are TRBV5-1 and TRBJ1-6, with D unclear. V was trimmed by 2 bases and J by 7 bases, leaving 10 bases between them. In germline, CDR1 is SGHRS, CDR2 YFSETQ. The CDR3 totals 14 residues. CDR3 in amino acids: CASSLRATNSPLHF. Written as DNA, the CDR3 is TGCGCCAGCAGCTTAAGGGCTACAAATTCACCCCTCCACTTT.

This sequence joins TRBV10-3 and TRBJ1-4; possibly TRBD1 for D (6 bases). V lost 3 bases and J lost 7, with 9 bases in between. The CDR3 covers 13 residues. Germline assignment: CDR1 ENHRY and CDR2 SYGVKD. Here the CDR3 DNA reads TGTGCCATCAGTGAACTACAGGGTGAAAAACTGTTTTTT. The encoded protein is CAISELQGEKLFF.

The chain carries TRBV10-1 and TRBJ2-3; 8 nucleotides line up with TRBD2. Germline V gene lookup returns CDR1 WNHNN and CDR2 SYGVQD (reference sequence). V trimming: 2 bases; J trimming: 6 bases; junction bases outside the gene matches: 10. The CDR3 totals 16 residues. Here the CDR3 DNA reads TGCGCCAGCAGTGAGGGCACCGGACTAGCAGCGGATACGCAGTATTTT. It is translated as CASSEGTGLAADTQYF.

This chain uses TRBV11-2 with TRBJ1-4, with a weak D call TRBD1 (5 bases). This CDR3 is 13 amino acids long. V was trimmed by 10 bases and J by 2 bases, leaving 11 bases between them. Looked up from germline, CDR1 is SGHAT and CDR2 is FQNNGV. The CDR3 region has the DNA TGTGCCACCGCGGGACGGACTAATGAAAAACTGTTTTTT. It specifies CATAGRTNEKLFF.